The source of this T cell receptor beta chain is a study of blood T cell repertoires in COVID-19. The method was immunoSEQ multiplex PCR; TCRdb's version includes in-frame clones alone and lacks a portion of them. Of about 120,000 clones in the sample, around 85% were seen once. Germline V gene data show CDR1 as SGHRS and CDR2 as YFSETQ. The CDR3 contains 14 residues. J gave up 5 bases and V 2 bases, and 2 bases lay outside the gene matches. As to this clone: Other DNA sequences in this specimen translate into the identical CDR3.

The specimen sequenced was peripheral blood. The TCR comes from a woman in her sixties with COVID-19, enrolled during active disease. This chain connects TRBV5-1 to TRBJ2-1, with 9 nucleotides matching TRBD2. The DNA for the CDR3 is TGCGCCAGCAGCTTAGCGGGGGGTCACAATGAGCAGTTCTTC. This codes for CASSLAGGHNEQFF. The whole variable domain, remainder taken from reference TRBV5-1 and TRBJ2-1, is KAGVTQTPRYLIKTRGQQVTLSCSPISGHRSVSWYQQTPGQGLQFLFEYFSETQRNKGNFPGRFSGRQFSNSRSEMNVSTLELGDSALYLCASSLAGGHNEQFFGPGTRLTVL.